The 5 T cell receptor beta chains reported below all come from one sample, sequenced in a study of tumor-infiltrating T cells and Merkel cell polyomavirus. Study background: The T cells studied were KLL-specific CD8+ cells against Merkel polyomavirus.

Immunohistochemistry showed robust Merkel cell polyomavirus Large T antigen staining in every patient's tumor. The data were produced by immunoSEQ multiplex PCR, yet TCRdb's version contains in-frame clones alone and is incomplete. The data show some 25,000 clones, 70% to 90% seen once. The specimen was lymph node tissue. All receptors come from a man in his fifties with Merkel cell carcinoma.

This clone was seen a few times. The chain combines TRBV28 with TRBJ2-7, with D maybe TRBD1 (5 bases). CDR3 length: 13 amino acids. Per the germline V gene, CDR1 is MDHEN and CDR2 is SYDVKM. Trimming took 4 bases from V and 2 from J, leaving 9 bases between them. The CDR3 reads CASSSRVTYEQYF. CDR3 in DNA: TGTGCCAGCAGTTCCAGGGTAACCTACGAGCAGTACTTC.

With respect to this clone: The missing conserved phenylalanine or tryptophan at the end of this CDR3 makes a read error likely. The DNA is left out, because the CDR3 cannot be placed on it with certainty; the CDR3 is given as TCRdb lists it. The J gene is TRBJ1-1, the V gene TRBV6-9; the table's D call, TRBD1, was not checked against the DNA. Germline-derived CDR1 and CDR2 are MNHGY and SVAAGI. The CDR3 has 15 residues if both end residues are counted. The chain's CDR3 is CASRAWTAPGLPRFC.

The genes are TRBV30 and TRBJ1-5; a possible D gene is TRBD1 (5 bases). CDR3 size: 14 residues. The ends were cut back, 1 base at V and 6 bases at J, with 13 bases in the middle. The germline V gene encodes CDR1 GTSNPN and CDR2 SVGIG (reference sequence). As DNA, the CDR3 is TGTGCCTGGAGTGCCCTCAGGGCCGGTCAGCCCCAGCATTTT. Translated, it gives CAWSALRAGQPQHF.

The rearrangement joins TRBV5-1 to TRBJ1-5; D call uncertain. The CDR3 sequence is 13 residues long. Germline lookup yields CDR1 SGHRS and CDR2 YFSETQ. Trimming cost V 0 bases and J 4 bases, with 5 bases left between them. DNA of the CDR3: TGCGCCAGCAGCTTGGCAGAAAATCAGCCCCAGCATTTT. Translating it yields CASSLAENQPQHF.

CDR3 sequence reads: CASSLGTGLYEQYF. CDR3 in DNA: TGTGCCAGCAGCTTGGGGACAGGGCTTTACGAGCAGTACTTC. The chain recombines TRBV7-9 with TRBJ2-7; 9 nucleotides agree with TRBD1. The CDR3 covers 14 residues. Germline V gene sequence: CDR1 SEHNR, CDR2 FQNEAQ (reference sequence). The V segment lost 3 bases and the J segment 4 bases; nucleotides outside the gene matches: 4.